This T cell receptor (beta chain) was identified in a study of shared clonotypes between healthy human individuals (dated by TCRdb to 2018 to 2021). At the level of the whole study: Three men and a couple of women, aged 18 to 49 years, made up the cohort. To estimate repertoire size and how much clonotypes are shared between individuals, the study performed deep sequencing of blood TCR repertoires from a few healthy adults. To increase sequencing depth and limit assay-specific biases, different laboratories used diverse techniques to prepare libraries and sequence TCR repertoires. Each donor's leukapheresis produced roughly between roughly 0.85 and 10 billion PBMCs. Points the paper makes about the study in general: Based on pairwise subsampling, the degree of clonotype sharing among donors was expected to be affected by sequencing depth. Only blood was sampled, and tissue TCR repertoires likely differ from those in blood. The small number of donors limited the genetic and exposure-history diversity represented.

TCR CDR3 regions were amplified from genomic DNA by multiplex PCR using the deep immunoSEQ assay. Extracted genomic DNA from each cell subset was distributed evenly across all wells of several immunoSEQ 96-well plates, and each plate was treated as a replicate. For unsorted PBMC, roughly 0.3 ug of genomic DNA, equivalent to about 30,000 T cell genomes, went into each replicate PCR. Unsorted PBMC genomic DNA was sequenced across ten immunoSEQ deep assay plates. Purified libraries were quantified with a Qubit 3.0 fluorometer, sized on a Bioanalyzer 2100, and re-quantified with the KAPA Library Quantification kit. Every immunoSEQ 96-well plate was sequenced on a separate single-read 150-cycle Illumina NextSeq 550 flow cell. Per the original workflow: Because only junctional sequences without quality scores were contained in the immunoSEQ output, filtering matching that applied to full-length reads could not be performed. Sequences were annotated with PyIR, a Python wrapper for IgBLAST v1.9, using IMGT germline references to assign V/J genes and CDR3. Reads with weak V/J assignments (E-value above 1e-6), missing CDR3, stop codons, out-of-frame junctions, or ambiguous translated residues were removed. A V3J clonotype was defined by an identical inferred V gene, J gene, and CDR3 amino acid sequence. Percentage overlap between repertoires was calculated by dividing the number of shared unique clonotypes by the size of the smaller repertoire. RTK rarefaction, the Chao1 estimator, and Recon v2.1 estimates of unobserved clonotypes were used to assess repertoire richness. TCRdb carries this immuneACCESS record with in-frame sequences only. Its versions omit some clonotypes, under half of them owing to an unresolved V gene in the studies checked, with the rest unexplained. D and trimming were read from the DNA, whereas the V and J calls and clone size are those reported in that table. This sample lists a few hundred thousand clones; roughly four fifths were detected once. Clones ranked in the top ten supply 12% of the sample.

Inclusive of the bounding cysteine and phenylalanine, the CDR3 is 13 residues long. Only the CDR3 region is kept as DNA, spanning 39 bases read in frame from base 1. Trimming takes 4 bases from V and 2 bases from J, and the germline ends sit 9 bases apart. CDR1 and CDR2, per the germline V gene, are LGHNA and YSLEER. A remark on this clone: The target of this receptor is not known. There are no base qualities to consult, and no much larger clone falls within one base.

The donors were healthy, HIV-negative adults who had no recently reported acute infections or vaccinations. Only Caucasian adults living in Nashville, Tennessee, USA were represented among the donors. For unsorted samples, roughly 91 million PBMCs were counted, and genomic DNA was extracted using the QIAamp DNA Blood Mini kit. Blood was collected by leukapheresis, and PBMCs were isolated by Ficoll-Histopaque density gradient centrifugation and then cryopreserved in liquid nitrogen vapor phase. The sequenced sample consisted of PBMCs. This receptor chain uses TRBV4-3 and TRBJ2-7; no D gene is confidently identified. The receptor's source is a woman aged 40 to 50 in good health. Some clones in this sample may be carry-over from other donors' samples. The CDR3 protein: CASSLERTYEQYF. The nucleotides read TGCGCCAGCAGCCTCGAGAGGACCTACGAGCAGTACTTC.